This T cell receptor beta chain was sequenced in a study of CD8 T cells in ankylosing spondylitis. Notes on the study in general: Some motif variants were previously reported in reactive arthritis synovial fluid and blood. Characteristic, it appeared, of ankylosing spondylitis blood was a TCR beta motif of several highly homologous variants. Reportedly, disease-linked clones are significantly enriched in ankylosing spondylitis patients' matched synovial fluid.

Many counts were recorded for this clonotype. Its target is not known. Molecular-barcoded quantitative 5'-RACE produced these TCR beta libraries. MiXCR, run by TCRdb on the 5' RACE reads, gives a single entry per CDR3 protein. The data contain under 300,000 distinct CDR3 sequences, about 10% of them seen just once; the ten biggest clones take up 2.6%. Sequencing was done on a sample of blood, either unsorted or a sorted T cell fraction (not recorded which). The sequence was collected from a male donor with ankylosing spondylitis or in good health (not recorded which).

CDR3 sequence (DNA): TGTGCCAGCACCCCAGGGGGGGGCTTCTCCTACGAGCAGTACTTC. It translates to CASTPGGGFSYEQYF. V gene TRBV12-3 or TRBV12-4 combines with J gene TRBJ2-7; D possibly uses TRBD1 or TRBD2 (7 bases each). This CDR3 region has 15 residues. V lost 7 bases, J lost 0 bases, and 16 bases lay in between.